This TCR beta chain was sequenced in a study of early T cells in non-severe SARS-CoV-2 infection. This clonotype was seen ten or more times. TCRdb re-analysed the 5' RACE reads in MiXCR, keeping a single row per CDR3 protein. The sample consists of about 120,000 distinct CDR3 sequences, roughly 13% of them appearing once. The CDR3 sequence is 16 residues long. Trimming took off 1 base at V and 0 bases at J, with 9 bases between the two ends. Germline loops: CDR1 MGHRA, CDR2 YSYEKL. The V gene is TRBV4-1, the J gene TRBJ2-2; unclear D gene. This receptor was identified in an adult who was a healthcare worker with PCR-confirmed SARS-CoV-2 infection or an uninfected control (not recorded which). The sequences come from whole blood, collected at baseline. The CDR3 sequence is CASSQAVVSNTGELFF. For the CDR3, the DNA is TGCGCCAGCAGCCAAGCCGTGGTGTCGAACACCGGGGAGCTGTTTTTT.